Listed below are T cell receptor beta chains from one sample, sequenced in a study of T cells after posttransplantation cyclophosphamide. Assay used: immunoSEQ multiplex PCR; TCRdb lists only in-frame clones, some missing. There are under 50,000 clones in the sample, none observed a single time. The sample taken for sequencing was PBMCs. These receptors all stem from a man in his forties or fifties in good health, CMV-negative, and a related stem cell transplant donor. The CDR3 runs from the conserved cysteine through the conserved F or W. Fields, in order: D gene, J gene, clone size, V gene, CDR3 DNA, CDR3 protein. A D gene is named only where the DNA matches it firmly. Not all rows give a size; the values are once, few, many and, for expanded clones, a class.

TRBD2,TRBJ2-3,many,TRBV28,TGTGCCAGCAGTTTGGGGCTAGCGGGGAACACAGATACGCAGTATTTT,CASSLGLAGNTDTQYF
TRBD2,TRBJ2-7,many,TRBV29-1,TGCAGCGTCAAAGTGGGGACTAGCGGGAGCGAGCAGTACTTC,CSVKVGTSGSEQYF
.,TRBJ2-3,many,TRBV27,TGTGCCAGCAGTTTAAGCGGGAGCACAGATACGCAGTATTTT,CASSLSGSTDTQYF
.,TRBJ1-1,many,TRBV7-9,TGTGCCAGCAGCTTAGACAGCATGAACACTGAAGCTTTCTTT,CASSLDSMNTEAFF
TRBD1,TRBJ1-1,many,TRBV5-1,TGCGCCAGCAGCTGGACAGGTCTGAACACTGAAGCTTTCTTT,CASSWTGLNTEAFF
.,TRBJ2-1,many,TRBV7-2,TGTGCCAGCACCTCTGGACAGTTCCGATACCGAGAGCAGTTCTTC,CASTSGQFRYREQFF
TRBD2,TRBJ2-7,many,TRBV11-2,TGTGCCAGCAGCTTAGGACTAGCGGGATACGAGCAGTACTTC,CASSLGLAGYEQYF
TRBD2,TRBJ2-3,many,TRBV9,TGTGCCAGCAGCGTAAAGTCTGGACTAGCGGACACAGATACGCAGTATTTT,CASSVKSGLADTDTQYF
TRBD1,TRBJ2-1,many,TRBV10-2,TGCGCCAGCACTTGGACAGGGGCTAGCGCTGAGCAGTTCTTC,CASTWTGASAEQFF
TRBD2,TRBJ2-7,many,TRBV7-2,TGTGCCAGCAGCTTAGAAGCGGGGGAGATTTCCTACGAGCAGTACTTC,CASSLEAGEISYEQYF
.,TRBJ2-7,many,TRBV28,TGTGCCAGCGGGGACTTGCGGAAATCTACCTACGAGCAGTACTTC,CASGDLRKSTYEQYF
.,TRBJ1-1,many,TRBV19,TGTGCCAGTAGTATAGATCTAGCGGCAGGCTATAACACTGAAGCTTTCTTT,CASSIDLAAGYNTEAFF
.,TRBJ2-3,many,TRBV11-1,TGTGCCAGCAGCTTCTCGGGGGAGAGCACAGATACGCAGTATTTT,CASSFSGESTDTQYF
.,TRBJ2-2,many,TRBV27,TGTGCCAGTACCCTAGGGGGATCGAACACCGGGGAGCTGTTTTTT,CASTLGGSNTGELFF
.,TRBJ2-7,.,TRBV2,TGTGCCAGCAGAGGCGGACAGTCCTACGAGCAGTACTTC,CASRGGQSYEQYF
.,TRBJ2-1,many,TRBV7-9,TGTGCCAGCAGCTTTACAAACCTCCGGTCAGGGGACCAGCAGTTCTTC,CASSFTNLRSGDQQFF
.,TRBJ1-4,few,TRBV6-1,TGTGCCAGCACCCCATGGGTGGGGCGACGGGAAAAACTGTTTTTT,CASTPWVGRREKLFF
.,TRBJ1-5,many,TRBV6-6,TGTGCCAGCAGGGGCTCTAACAATCAGCCCCAGCATTTT,CASRGSNNQPQHF